This is a list of T cell receptor beta chains from one sample in a study of blood T cell repertoires in COVID-19. Method: immunoSEQ multiplex PCR; TCRdb's copy keeps in-frame clones and lacks some. The sample includes around 85,000 clones, 80% to 90% of them seen just once. The sequencing input was PBMCs or T cells enriched from blood (not recorded which). The receptors were sampled from a woman aged 50 to 60 with acute COVID-19. The CDR3 runs from the conserved cysteine through the conserved F or W. A D gene is named only where the DNA matches it firmly. Clone size is not always given. Where it is, it says once, few, many or a class for expanded clones.

D	J	V	size	DNA	CDR3
-	TRBJ1-4	TRBV12-3/TRBV12-4	-	TGTGCCAGCAGCTCCGACAGGGAAAAACTGTTTTTT	CASSSDREKLFF
-	TRBJ1-1	TRBV19	-	TGTGCCAGTAAAATGGGCAGCCTGGGCACTGAAGCTTTCTTT	CASKMGSLGTEAFF
-	TRBJ1-3	TRBV14	-	TGTGCCAGCAGAATGGGAGGCTTTGGAAACACCATATATTTT	CASRMGGFGNTIYF
-	TRBJ2-3	TRBV29-1	once	TGCAGCGTTGAAGCCCAAAGCACAGATACGCAGTATTTT	CSVEAQSTDTQYF
TRBD1	TRBJ2-2	TRBV7-3	-	TGTGCCAGCAGCTCCAACTCCGGGACAGGGACCGGGGAGCTGTTTTTT	CASSSNSGTGTGELFF
TRBD2	TRBJ2-1	TRBV7-9	-	TGTGCCAGCAGCTACCGACTAGCAGGAGCCTACAATGAGCAGTTCTTC	CASSYRLAGAYNEQFF
-	TRBJ2-1	TRBV5-5	once	TGTGCCAGCAGCTTGGGGGCGACCATGCTCTCTGAGCAGTTCTTC	CASSLGATMLSEQFF
-	TRBJ1-2	TRBV7-2	few	TGTGCCAGCAGCTTAGGGGTAATTGTGAGAGGTGGCTACACCTTC	CASSLGVIVRGGYTF
TRBD1	TRBJ2-2	TRBV28	medium-sized	TGTGCCAGCAGTCCCGCCGCAGGGGGCCTTACTCACGGGGAGCTGTTTTTT	CASSPAAGGLTHGELFF
-	TRBJ1-1	TRBV7-9	-	TGTGCCAGCAGCTTAGCCTTGACAGGGAACACTGAAGCTTTCTTT	CASSLALTGNTEAFF
-	TRBJ2-1	TRBV7-3	few	TGTGCCAGCAGCTTGGGGGGAAGGCAGTTCTTC	CASSLGGRQFF
TRBD1	TRBJ1-1	TRBV18	-	TGTGCCAGCTCACTAAACCGGGACAGGAACACTGAAGCTTTCTTT	CASSLNRDRNTEAFF
-	TRBJ2-1	TRBV29-1	-	TGCAGCGTTGCCCCCCAAATGTACAATGAGCAGTTCTTC	CSVAPQMYNEQFF
TRBD2	TRBJ2-7	TRBV2	-	TGTGCCAGCAGGGACACGAGAGGGGGACTAGCCTCCTACGAGCAGTACTTC	CASRDTRGGLASYEQYF
TRBD2	TRBJ2-1	TRBV27	-	TGTGCCAGCAGCCCGGGGGGCTCCTACAATGAGCAGTTCTTC	CASSPGGSYNEQFF
-	TRBJ2-6	TRBV28	-	TGTGCCAGCCGAGGGACTGGGGCCAACGTCCTGACTTTC	CASRGTGANVLTF
-	TRBJ2-3	TRBV5-5	-	TGTGCCAGCAGCTTGGAGGCTAGCCCAGATACGCAGTATTTT	CASSLEASPDTQYF
TRBD2	TRBJ2-3	TRBV5-1	-	TGCGCCAGCAGACGGGAGGGGGCAGATACGCAGTATTTT	CASRREGADTQYF
-	TRBJ1-1	TRBV6-5	-	TGTGCCAGCACCTACGACGGGGGACGGAACACTGAAGCTTTCTTT	CASTYDGGRNTEAFF
TRBD1	TRBJ1-1	TRBV29-1	-	TGCAGCGTTGACAGGGGGCGGACTGAAGCTTTCTTT	CSVDRGRTEAFF
-	TRBJ2-2	TRBV29-1	-	TGCAGCGTTGGAGACACCGGGGAGCTGTTTTTT	CSVGDTGELFF
TRBD1	TRBJ2-1	TRBV5-1	-	TGCGCCAGCAGCCGGGACAGGGTCGGTTTAAATGAGCAGTTCTTC	CASSRDRVGLNEQFF
-	TRBJ1-4	TRBV11-2	-	TGTGCCAGCAGCTTATTGTCCGGTGAGGAAAAACTGTTTTTT	CASSLLSGEEKLFF
-	TRBJ2-4	TRBV20-1	-	TGCAGTGCTAGTTTGCGGAGGAGGGAAAACATTCAGTACTTC	CSASLRRRENIQYF
TRBD1	TRBJ2-7	TRBV5-1	-	TGCGCCAGCAGCTTGGCGGGGACAGGGGGCGCACGTAACGAGCAGTACTTC	CASSLAGTGGARNEQYF
-	TRBJ1-2	TRBV6-5	-	TGTGCCAGCAGTTACTCGGCACGGGTTTACTATGGCTACACCTTC	CASSYSARVYYGYTF
TRBD1	TRBJ1-2	TRBV7-8	-	TGTGCCAGCAGCTTCGGACAGGGACAGGATGGCTACACCTTC	CASSFGQGQDGYTF
-	TRBJ2-1	TRBV5-6	-	TGTGCCAGCAGCTTGATCCCTAGCAGAGCCTATATCTACAATGAGCAGTTCTTC	CASSLIPSRAYIYNEQFF
-	TRBJ1-3	TRBV5-4	-	TGTGCCAGCACCGCGGGGGGGGCCTCTGGAAACACCATATATTTT	CASTAGGASGNTIYF
TRBD2	TRBJ2-5	TRBV24-1	-	TGTGCCACCAGTGACATGGGACTAGCGGGAAGGGAGACCCAGTACTTC	CATSDMGLAGRETQYF
TRBD1	TRBJ2-7	TRBV7-9	-	TGTGCCAGCAGCAGAACGGGACAGAGATCCTACGAGCAGTACTTC	CASSRTGQRSYEQYF
-	TRBJ1-1	TRBV30	-	TGTGCCTGGAGTGGGGACAATTTGAACACTGAAGCTTTCTTT	CAWSGDNLNTEAFF